The sequence of this TCR beta chain was determined in a study of T-cell reconstitution after alpha-beta-depleted transplantation in children. This clonotype occurred many times. Antigen specificity is unknown. Using unique molecular identifiers, the investigators prepared the TCRbeta library. TCRdb re-derived calls from the PCR reads in MiXCR, one entry per CDR3 protein. The table lists some 300,000 distinct CDR3 sequences, almost 8% of them singletons. Points from the study as a whole: Expanded graft clones numbering several hundred reportedly gave rise to alpha-beta T cells about two months after transplant. Where some patients showed high TCRbeta diversity at day 60, it came from recipient T cells and thymic progenitors that had survived. T-cell numbers and diversity one year post-transplant derived largely from freshly generated T cells.

Per germline, CDR1 SQVTM and CDR2 ANQGSEA. Trimming stripped 6 bases from V and 0 bases from J, with 21 bases between. The CDR3 contains 17 residues. The sequences come from peripheral blood, collected 360 days after TCRalphabeta/CD19-depleted stem cell transplant. The chain employs TRBV29-1 and TRBJ2-1, with D perhaps matching TRBD2 (7 bases). This clonotype was sampled from a female patient aged 2-9 years who had a stem cell transplant for Fanconi anemia, so the T cells may come from the graft donor. CDR3 DNA sequence: TGCAGCGTCCCGGCAACGAAGGGGGGGAGCTCCTACAATGAGCAGTTCTTC. Amino acids: CSVPATKGGSSYNEQFF.